This T cell receptor beta chain stems from a study of blood T cell repertoires in COVID-19. Background on the study: Whether acute or convalescent, the COVID-19 samples came from the United States, Italy and Spain.

There are a few counts of this clone. The V and J ends lost 2 bases and 6 bases respectively, with 8 bases between them. The CDR3 sequence is 12 residues long. Germline loops: CDR1 KGHSH, CDR2 LQKENI. Seattle's enrolled individuals joined amid active infection and were then monitored longitudinally. Methods used by the authors: Amplifying reference gene primers gave estimates of nucleated cell counts. The table came from immunoSEQ multiplex PCR; TCRdb's copy has only in-frame clones and leaves some out. The V and J calls and clone size are taken from that table; D and trimming were inferred from the DNA. The table has about 180,000 clones, around nine tenths seen once.

The source of this sequence is a woman in her seventies with COVID-19, enrolled during active disease. The rearrangement links TRBV18 to TRBJ2-7; the D is unclear. Material: peripheral blood. DNA for the CDR3: TGTGCCAGCTCACCAGAGGCCAGCGAGCAGTACTTC. It yields the protein CASSPEASEQYF. The whole variable domain, filled in from reference TRBV18 and TRBJ2-7, reads NAGVMQNPRHLVRRRGQEARLRCSPMKGHSHVYWYRQLPEEGLKFMVYLQKENIIDESGMPKERFSAEFPKEGPSILRIQQVVRGDSAAYFCASSPEASEQYFGPGTRLTVT.